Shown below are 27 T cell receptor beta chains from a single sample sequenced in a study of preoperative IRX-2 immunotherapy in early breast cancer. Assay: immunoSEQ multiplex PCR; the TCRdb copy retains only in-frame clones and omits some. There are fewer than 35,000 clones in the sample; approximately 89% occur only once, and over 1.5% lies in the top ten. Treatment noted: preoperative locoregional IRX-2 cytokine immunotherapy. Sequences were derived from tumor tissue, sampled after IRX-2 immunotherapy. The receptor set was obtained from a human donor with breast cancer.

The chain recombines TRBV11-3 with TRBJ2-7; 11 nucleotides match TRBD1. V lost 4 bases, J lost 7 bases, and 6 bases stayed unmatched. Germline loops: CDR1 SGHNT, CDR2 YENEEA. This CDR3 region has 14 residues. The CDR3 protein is CASSYVGTGGEQYF. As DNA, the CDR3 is TGTGCCAGCAGCTACGTCGGGACAGGGGGAGAGCAGTACTTC.

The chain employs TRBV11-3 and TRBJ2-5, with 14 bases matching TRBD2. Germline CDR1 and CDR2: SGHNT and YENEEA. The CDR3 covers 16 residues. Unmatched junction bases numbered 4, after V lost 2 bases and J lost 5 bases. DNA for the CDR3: TGTGCCAGCAGCTTATTCGGACTAGCGGGAGGCGAGACCCAGTACTTC. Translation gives CASSLFGLAGGETQYF.

The CDR3, as DNA: TGTGCCAGCAGCCCCATAAAATGGGCGAACACTGAAGCTTTCTTT. Translation: CASSPIKWANTEAFF. The genes are TRBV11-3 and TRBJ1-1; D unresolved. This CDR3 spans 15 amino acids. Germline loops: CDR1 SGHNT, CDR2 YENEEA. V lost 5 bases, J lost 1 base, and 14 bases lay in between.

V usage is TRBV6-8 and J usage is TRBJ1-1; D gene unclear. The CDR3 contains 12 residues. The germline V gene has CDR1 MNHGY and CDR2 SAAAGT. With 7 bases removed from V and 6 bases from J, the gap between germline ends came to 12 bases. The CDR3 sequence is CASTADTPEAFF. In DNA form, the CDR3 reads TGTGCCAGCACGGCCGACACGCCTGAAGCTTTCTTT.

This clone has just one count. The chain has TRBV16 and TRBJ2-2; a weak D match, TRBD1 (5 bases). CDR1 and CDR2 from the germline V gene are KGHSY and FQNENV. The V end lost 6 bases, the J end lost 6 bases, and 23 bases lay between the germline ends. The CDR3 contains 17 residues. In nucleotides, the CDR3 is TGTGCCAGCAGTTCCCCCGTTTTTATCAGGGATCCCGGGGAGCTGTTTTTT. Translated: CASSSPVFIRDPGELFF.

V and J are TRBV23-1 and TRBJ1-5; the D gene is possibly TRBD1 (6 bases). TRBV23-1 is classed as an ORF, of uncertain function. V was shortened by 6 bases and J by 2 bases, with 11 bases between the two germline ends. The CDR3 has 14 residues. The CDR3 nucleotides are TGCGCCAGCAGGAACAGGGTCCGCAATCAGCCCCAGCATTTT. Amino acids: CASRNRVRNQPQHF.

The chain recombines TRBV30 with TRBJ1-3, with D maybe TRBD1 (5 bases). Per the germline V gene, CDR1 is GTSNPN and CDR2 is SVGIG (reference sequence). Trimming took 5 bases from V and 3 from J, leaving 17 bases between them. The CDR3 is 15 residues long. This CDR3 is CAWPKWGWIGNTIYF. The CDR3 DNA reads TGTGCCTGGCCCAAATGGGGGTGGATTGGAAACACCATATATTTT. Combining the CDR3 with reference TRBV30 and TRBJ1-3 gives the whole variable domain SQTIHQWPATLVQPVGSPLSLECTVEGTSNPNLYWYRQAAGRGLQLLFYSVGIGQISSEVPQNLSASRPQDRQFILSSKKLLLSDSGFYLCAWPKWGWIGNTIYFGEGSWLTVV.

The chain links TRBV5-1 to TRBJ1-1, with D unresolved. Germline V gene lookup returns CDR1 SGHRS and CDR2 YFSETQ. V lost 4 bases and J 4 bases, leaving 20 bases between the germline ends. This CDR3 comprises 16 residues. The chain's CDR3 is CASSTARDNIPTEAFF. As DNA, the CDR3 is TGCGCCAGCAGCACCGCCCGAGACAACATCCCCACTGAAGCTTTCTTT. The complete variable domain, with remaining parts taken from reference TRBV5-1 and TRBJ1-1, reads KAGVTQTPRYLIKTRGQQVTLSCSPISGHRSVSWYQQTPGQGLQFLFEYFSETQRNKGNFPGRFSGRQFSNSRSEMNVSTLELGDSALYLCASSTARDNIPTEAFFGQGTRLTVV.

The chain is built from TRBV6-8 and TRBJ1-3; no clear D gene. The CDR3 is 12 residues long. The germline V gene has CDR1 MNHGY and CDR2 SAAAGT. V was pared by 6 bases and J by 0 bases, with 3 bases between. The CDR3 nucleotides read TGTGCCAGCAGGAACTCTGGAAACACCATATATTTT. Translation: CASRNSGNTIYF.

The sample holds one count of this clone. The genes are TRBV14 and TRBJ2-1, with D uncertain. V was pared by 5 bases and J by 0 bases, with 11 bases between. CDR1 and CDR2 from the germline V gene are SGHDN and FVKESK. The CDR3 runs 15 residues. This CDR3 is CASSNVMSSYNEQFF. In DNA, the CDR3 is TGTGCCAGCAGCAACGTCATGAGCTCCTACAATGAGCAGTTCTTC.

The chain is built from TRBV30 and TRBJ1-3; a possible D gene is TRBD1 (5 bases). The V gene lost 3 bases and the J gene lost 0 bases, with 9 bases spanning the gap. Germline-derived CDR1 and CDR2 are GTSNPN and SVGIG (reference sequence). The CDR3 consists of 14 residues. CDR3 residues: CAWRGDRSGNTIYF. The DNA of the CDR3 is TGTGCCTGGAGGGGGGACCGCTCTGGAAACACCATATATTTT.

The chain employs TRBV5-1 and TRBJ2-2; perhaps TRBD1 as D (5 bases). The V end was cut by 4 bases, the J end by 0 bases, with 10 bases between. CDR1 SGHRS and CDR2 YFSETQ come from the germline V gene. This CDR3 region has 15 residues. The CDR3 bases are TGCGCCAGCAGCACAGGACACTCGAACACCGGGGAGCTGTTTTTT. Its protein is CASSTGHSNTGELFF.

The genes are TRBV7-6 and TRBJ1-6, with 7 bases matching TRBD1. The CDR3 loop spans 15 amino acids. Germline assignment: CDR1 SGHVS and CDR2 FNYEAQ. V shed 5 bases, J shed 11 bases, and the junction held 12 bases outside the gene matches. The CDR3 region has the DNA TGTGCCAGCAGCCAAGGCACCCAAGGGGGCACACCCCTCCACTTT. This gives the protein CASSQGTQGGTPLHF.

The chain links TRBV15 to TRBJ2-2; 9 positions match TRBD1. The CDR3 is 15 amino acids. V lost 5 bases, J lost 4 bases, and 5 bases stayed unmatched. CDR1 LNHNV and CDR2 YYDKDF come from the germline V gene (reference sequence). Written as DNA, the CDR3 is TGTGCCACCAGCTTACAGGGGGCCTCCACCGGGGAGCTGTTTTTT. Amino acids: CATSLQGASTGELFF.

The CDR3 DNA reads as TGTGCCAGTAGTTTACTAGCGGGTGGGGCGTGGGACGGGGAGCTGTTTTTT. Translation: CASSLLAGGAWDGELFF. This chain joins TRBV19 and TRBJ2-2, with 9 bases fitting TRBD2. This CDR3 spans 17 amino acids. Trimming removed 5 bases from V and 7 bases from J; junction bases left unmatched: 14. Germline lookup yields CDR1 LNHDA and CDR2 SQIVND (reference sequence).

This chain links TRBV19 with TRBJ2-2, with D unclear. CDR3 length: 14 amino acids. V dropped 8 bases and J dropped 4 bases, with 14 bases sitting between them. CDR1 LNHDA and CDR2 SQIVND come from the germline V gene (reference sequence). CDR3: CASQPLSPTGELFF. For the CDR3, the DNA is TGTGCCAGTCAGCCTTTATCTCCCACCGGGGAGCTGTTTTTT.

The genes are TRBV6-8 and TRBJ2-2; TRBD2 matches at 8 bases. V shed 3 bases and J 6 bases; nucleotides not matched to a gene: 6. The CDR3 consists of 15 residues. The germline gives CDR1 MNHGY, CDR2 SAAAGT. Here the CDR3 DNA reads TGTGCCAGCAGTTATTTAGCGGGAAAGGCCGGGGAGCTGTTTTTT. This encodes CASSYLAGKAGELFF.

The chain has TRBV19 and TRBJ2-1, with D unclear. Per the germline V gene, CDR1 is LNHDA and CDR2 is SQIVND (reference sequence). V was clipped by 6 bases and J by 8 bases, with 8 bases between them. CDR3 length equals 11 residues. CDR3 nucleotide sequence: TGTGCCAGTAGACGAGCCGATGAGCAGTTCTTC. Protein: CASRRADEQFF.

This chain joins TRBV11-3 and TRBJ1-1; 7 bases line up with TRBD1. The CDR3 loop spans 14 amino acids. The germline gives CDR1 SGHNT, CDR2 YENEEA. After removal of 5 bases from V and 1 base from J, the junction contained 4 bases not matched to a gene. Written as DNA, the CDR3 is TGTGCCAGCAGCCCGGGACAGACGAACACTGAAGCTTTCTTT. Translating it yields CASSPGQTNTEAFF.

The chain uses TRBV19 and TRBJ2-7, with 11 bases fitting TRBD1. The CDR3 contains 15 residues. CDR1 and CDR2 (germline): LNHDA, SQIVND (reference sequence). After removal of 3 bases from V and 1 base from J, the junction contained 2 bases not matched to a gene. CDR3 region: CASSMGTGGSYEQYF. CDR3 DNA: TGTGCCAGTAGTATGGGGACAGGGGGTTCCTACGAGCAGTACTTC.

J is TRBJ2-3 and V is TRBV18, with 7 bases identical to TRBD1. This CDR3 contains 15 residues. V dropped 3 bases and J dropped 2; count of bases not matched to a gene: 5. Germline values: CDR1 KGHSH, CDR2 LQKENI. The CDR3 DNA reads TGTGCCAGCTCACCCTCAGGACAGGCCACAGATACGCAGTATTTT. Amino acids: CASSPSGQATDTQYF. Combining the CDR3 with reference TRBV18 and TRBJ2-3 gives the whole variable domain NAGVMQNPRHLVRRRGQEARLRCSPMKGHSHVYWYRQLPEEGLKFMVYLQKENIIDESGMPKERFSAEFPKEGPSILRIQQVVRGDSAAYFCASSPSGQATDTQYFGPGTRLTVL.

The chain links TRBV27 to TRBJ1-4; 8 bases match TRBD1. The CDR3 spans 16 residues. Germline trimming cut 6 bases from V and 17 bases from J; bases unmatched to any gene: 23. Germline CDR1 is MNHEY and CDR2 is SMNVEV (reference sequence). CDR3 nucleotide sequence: TGTGCCAGCAGGTTACCCCCGGGACAGGCTACTGTGGGTGGATTTTTT. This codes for CASRLPPGQATVGGFF.

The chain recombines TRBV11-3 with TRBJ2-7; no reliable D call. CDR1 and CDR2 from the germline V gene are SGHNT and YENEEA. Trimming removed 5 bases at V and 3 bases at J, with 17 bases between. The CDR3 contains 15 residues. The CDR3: CASSPERRTHYEQYF. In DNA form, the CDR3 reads TGTGCCAGCAGCCCCGAGCGTAGGACCCACTACGAGCAGTACTTC.

The CDR3 region has the DNA TGTGCCACCAGTCCGACAGGGTCACAAGAGACCCAGTACTTC. Its protein product is CATSPTGSQETQYF. The rearrangement uses TRBV15 and TRBJ2-5, with 7 bases that match TRBD1. The germline CDR1 and CDR2 sequences are LNHNV and YYDKDF (reference sequence). This CDR3 has 14 amino acids. V lost 6 bases and J lost 2; bases outside the gene matches: 6.

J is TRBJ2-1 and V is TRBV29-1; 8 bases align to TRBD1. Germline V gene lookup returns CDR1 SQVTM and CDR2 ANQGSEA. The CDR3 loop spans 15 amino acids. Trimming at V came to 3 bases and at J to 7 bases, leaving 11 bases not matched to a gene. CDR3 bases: TGCAGCGTTGATTCAGGGGGCGTTTACTATAATGAGCAGTTCTTC. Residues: CSVDSGGVYYNEQFF.

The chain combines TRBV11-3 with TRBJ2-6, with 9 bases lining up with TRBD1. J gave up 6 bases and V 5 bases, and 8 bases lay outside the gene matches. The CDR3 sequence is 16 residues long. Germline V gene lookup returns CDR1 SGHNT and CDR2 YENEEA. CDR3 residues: CASSPQGATEANVLTF. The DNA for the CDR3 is TGTGCCAGCAGCCCACAGGGGGCCACTGAGGCCAACGTCCTGACTTTC.

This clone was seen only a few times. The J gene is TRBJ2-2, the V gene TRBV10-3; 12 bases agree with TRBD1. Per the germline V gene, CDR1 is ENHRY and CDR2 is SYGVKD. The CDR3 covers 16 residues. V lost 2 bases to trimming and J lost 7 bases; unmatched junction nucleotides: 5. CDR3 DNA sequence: TGTGCCATCAGTGAGCCCGGGACAGGGGGCTTCGGGGAGCTGTTTTTT. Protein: CAISEPGTGGFGELFF.